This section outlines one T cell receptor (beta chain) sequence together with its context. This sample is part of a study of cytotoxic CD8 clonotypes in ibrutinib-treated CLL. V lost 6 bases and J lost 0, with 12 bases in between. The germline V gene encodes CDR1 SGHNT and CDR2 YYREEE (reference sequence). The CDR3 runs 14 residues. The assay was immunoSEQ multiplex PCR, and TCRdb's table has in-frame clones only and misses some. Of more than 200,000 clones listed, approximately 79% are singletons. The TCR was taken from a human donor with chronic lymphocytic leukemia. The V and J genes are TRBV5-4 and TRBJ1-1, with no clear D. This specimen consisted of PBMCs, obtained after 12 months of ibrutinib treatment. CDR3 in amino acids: CASTSLGMNTEAFF. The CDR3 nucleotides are TGTGCCAGCACCTCCCTGGGGATGAACACTGAAGCTTTCTTT. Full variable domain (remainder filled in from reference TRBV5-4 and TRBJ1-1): ETGVTQSPTHLIKTRGQQVTLRCSSQSGHNTVSWYQQALGQGPQFIFQYYREEENGRGNFPPRFSGLQFPNYSSELNVNALELDDSALYLCASTSLGMNTEAFFGQGTRLTVV.